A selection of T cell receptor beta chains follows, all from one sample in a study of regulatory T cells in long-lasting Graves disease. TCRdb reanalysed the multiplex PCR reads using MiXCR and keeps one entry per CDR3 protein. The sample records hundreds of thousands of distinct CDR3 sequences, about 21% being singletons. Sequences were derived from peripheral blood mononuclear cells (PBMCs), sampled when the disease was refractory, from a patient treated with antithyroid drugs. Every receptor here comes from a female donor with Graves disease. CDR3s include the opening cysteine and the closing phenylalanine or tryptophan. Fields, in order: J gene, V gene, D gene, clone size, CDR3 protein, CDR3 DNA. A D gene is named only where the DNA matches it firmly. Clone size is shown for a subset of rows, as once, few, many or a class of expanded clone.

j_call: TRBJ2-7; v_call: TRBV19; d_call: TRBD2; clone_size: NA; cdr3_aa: CASSTRGLAEIYEQYF; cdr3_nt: TGTGCCAGTAGTACCCGTGGGCTAGCGGAGATCTACGAGCAGTACTTC
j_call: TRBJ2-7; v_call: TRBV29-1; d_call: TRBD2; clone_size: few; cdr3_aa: CSVEDRRGTSGSPYEQYF; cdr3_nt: TGCAGCGTTGAAGATAGGAGGGGGACTAGCGGGAGTCCCTACGAGCAGTACTTC
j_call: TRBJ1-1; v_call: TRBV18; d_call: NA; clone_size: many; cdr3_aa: CASSPPVVQHTEAFF; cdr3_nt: TGTGCCAGCTCACCACCGGTTGTTCAGCACACTGAAGCTTTCTTT
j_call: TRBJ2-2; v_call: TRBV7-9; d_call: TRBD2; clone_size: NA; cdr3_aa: CASSLGGPGLARHTGELFF; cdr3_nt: TGTGCCAGCAGCTTAGGGGGGCCGGGACTAGCCCGACACACCGGGGAGCTGTTTTTT
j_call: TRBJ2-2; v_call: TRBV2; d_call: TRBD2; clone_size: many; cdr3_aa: CASSAIAGGDTGELFF; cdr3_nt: TGTGCCAGCAGTGCCATAGCGGGAGGCGACACCGGGGAGCTGTTTTTT
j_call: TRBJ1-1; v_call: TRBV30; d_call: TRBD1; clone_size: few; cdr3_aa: CAWSVRQGSTEAFF; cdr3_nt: TGTGCCTGGAGTGTACGACAGGGGAGCACTGAAGCTTTCTTT
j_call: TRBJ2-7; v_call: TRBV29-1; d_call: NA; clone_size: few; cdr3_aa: CSVIEGLNLYEQYF; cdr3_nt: TGCAGCGTAATAGAGGGCCTCAATCTATACGAGCAGTACTTC
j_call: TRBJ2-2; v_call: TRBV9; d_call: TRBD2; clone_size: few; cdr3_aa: CASSHSGIGTGELFF; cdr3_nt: TGTGCCAGCAGCCACAGCGGGATAGGTACCGGGGAGCTGTTTTTT
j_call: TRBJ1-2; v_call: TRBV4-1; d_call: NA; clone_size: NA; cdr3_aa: CASSQEQNNYGYTF; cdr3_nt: TGCGCCAGCAGCCAGGAACAGAATAACTATGGCTACACCTTC
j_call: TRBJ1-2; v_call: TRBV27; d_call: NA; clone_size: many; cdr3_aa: CASLDLSTGRVGYGYTF; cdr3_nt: TGTGCCAGTCTGGACCTCTCCACAGGGAGGGTAGGCTATGGCTACACCTTC
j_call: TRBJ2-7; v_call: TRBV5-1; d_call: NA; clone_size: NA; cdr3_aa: CASTPRHEQYF; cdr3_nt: TGCGCCAGCACCCCGAGGCACGAGCAGTACTTC
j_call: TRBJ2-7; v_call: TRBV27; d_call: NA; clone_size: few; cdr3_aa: CASSLSLALTYEQYF; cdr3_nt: TGTGCCAGCAGTTTATCGCTAGCGTTAACCTACGAGCAGTACTTC
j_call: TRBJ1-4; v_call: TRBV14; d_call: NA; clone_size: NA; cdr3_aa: CASSQEFDRLPEKLFF; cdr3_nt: TGTGCCAGCAGCCAAGAATTCGACAGGTTGCCTGAAAAACTGTTTTTT
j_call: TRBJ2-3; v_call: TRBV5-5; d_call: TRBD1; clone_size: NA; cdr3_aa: CASSSFLDRQSDTQYF; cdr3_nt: TGTGCCAGCAGCTCATTTCTGGACAGGCAGTCAGATACGCAGTATTTT
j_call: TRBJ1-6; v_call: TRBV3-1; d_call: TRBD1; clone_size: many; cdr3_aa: CASSPRTGGYNSPLHF; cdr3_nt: TGTGCCAGCAGCCCTCGGACAGGGGGCTATAATTCACCCCTCCACTTT
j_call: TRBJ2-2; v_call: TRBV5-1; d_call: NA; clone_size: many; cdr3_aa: CASSLAAGSTGELFF; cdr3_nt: TGCGCCAGCAGCTTGGCGGCAGGGTCCACCGGGGAGCTGTTTTTT
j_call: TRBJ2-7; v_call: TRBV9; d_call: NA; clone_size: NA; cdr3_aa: CASSTFDHYEQYF; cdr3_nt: TGTGCCAGCAGCACATTCGACCACTACGAGCAGTACTTC
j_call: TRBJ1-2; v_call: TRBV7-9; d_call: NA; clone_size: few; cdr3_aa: CASSSGPNYGYTF; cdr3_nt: TGTGCCAGCAGCTCGGGACCAAACTATGGCTACACCTTC
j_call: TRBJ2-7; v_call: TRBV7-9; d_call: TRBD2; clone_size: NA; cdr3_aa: CASSLVGGTDSYEQYF; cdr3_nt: TGTGCCAGCAGCTTAGTGGGGGGGACGGACTCCTACGAGCAGTACTTC
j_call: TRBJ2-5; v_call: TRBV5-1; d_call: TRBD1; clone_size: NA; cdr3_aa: CASSTTGAGETQYF; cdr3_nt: TGCGCCAGCAGCACTACAGGGGCCGGAGAGACCCAGTACTTC
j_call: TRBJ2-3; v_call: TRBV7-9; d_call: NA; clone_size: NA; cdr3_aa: CASVRESDTQYF; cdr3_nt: TGTGCCAGCGTAAGGGAGTCAGATACGCAGTATTTT
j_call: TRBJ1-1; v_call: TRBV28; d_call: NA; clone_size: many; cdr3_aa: CASSLLFRVAFF; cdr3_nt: TGTGCCAGCAGTTTATTATTCAGGGTCGCTTTCTTT
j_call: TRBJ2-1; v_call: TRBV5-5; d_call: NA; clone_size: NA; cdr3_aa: CASSLAVIPTSNEQFF; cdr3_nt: TGTGCCAGCAGCTTGGCCGTAATACCGACCAGTAATGAGCAGTTCTTC
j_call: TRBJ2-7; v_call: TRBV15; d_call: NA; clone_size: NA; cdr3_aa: CATSFSTPAGEQYF; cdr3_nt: TGTGCCACCAGTTTTTCTACCCCCGCTGGCGAGCAGTACTTC
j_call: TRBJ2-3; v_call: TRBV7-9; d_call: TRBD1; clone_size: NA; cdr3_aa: CASSARDSGTDTQYF; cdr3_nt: TGTGCCAGCAGCGCCCGGGACAGCGGCACAGATACGCAGTATTTT
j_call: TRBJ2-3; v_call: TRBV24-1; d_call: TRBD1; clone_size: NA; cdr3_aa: CATSGTQGSSSTDTQYF; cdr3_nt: TGTGCCACCAGTGGCACACAGGGGTCTTCTAGCACAGATACGCAGTATTTT
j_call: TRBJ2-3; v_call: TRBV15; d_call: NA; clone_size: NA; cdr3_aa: CATSGTGLGTDTQYF; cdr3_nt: TGTGCCACCAGCGGAACAGGTTTGGGGACAGATACGCAGTATTTT
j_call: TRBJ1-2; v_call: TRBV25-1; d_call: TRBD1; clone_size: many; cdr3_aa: CASSDGQGYYGYTF; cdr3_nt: TGTGCCAGCAGTGACGGACAGGGGTACTATGGCTACACCTTC
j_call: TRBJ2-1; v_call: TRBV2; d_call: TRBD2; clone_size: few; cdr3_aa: CASRSVGGKYNEQFF; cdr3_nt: TGTGCCAGCAGATCTGTGGGAGGGAAGTACAATGAGCAGTTCTTC
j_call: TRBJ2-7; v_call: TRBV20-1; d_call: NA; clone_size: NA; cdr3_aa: CSATPGHGISYEQYF; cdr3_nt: TGCAGTGCAACACCGGGACACGGAATTTCCTACGAGCAGTACTTC
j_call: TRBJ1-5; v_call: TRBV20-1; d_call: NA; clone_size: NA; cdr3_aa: CSASLPGEVNQPQHF; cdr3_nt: TGCAGTGCTAGCCTTCCCGGGGAGGTGAATCAGCCCCAGCATTTT
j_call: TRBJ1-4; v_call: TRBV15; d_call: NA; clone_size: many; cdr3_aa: CATSLPLSGEKLFF; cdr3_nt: TGTGCCACCAGCCTGCCTCTGTCCGGTGAAAAACTGTTTTTT
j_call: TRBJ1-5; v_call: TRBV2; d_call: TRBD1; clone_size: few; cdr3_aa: CASSQDRGGQPQHF; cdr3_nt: TGTGCCAGCAGCCAAGACAGGGGGGGCCAGCCCCAGCATTTT
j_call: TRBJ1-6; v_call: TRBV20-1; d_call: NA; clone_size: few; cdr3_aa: CSARFHSSYNSPLHF; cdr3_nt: TGCAGTGCTAGATTCCATAGCTCCTATAATTCACCCCTCCACTTT
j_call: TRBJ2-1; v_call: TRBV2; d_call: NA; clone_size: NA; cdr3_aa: CASSVPLTFNEQFF; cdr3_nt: TGTGCCAGCAGTGTTCCGCTCACTTTCAATGAGCAGTTCTTC
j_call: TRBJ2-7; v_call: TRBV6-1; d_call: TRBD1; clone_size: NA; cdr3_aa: CASSGGPGQSYEQYF; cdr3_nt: TGTGCCAGCAGTGGAGGACCGGGACAGAGCTACGAGCAGTACTTC
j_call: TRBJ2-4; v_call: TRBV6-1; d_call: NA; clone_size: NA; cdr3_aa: CASSEARITKNIQYF; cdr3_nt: TGTGCCAGCAGTGAAGCACGAATAACCAAAAACATTCAGTACTTC
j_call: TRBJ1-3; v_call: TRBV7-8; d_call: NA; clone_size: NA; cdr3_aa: CASSASIQVLDGNTIYF; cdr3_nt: TGTGCCAGCAGCGCTAGTATTCAGGTGTTGGACGGAAACACCATATATTTT
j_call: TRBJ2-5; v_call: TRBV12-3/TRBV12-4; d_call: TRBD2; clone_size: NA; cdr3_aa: CASREGLAGAGETQYF; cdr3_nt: TGTGCCAGCAGGGAGGGACTAGCGGGAGCTGGGGAGACCCAGTACTTC
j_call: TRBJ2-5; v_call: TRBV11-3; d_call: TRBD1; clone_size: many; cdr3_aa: CASSCLDRGRCQETQYF; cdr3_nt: TGTGCCAGCAGCTGCCTGGACAGGGGGAGATGCCAAGAGACCCAGTACTTC
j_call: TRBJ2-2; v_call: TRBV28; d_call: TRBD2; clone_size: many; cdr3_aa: CASSLGGTSGIRELFF; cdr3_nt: TGTGCCAGCAGTTTAGGGGGGACTAGCGGGATCCGGGAGCTGTTTTTT
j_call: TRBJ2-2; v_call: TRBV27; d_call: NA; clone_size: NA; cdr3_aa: CASFRGTSNTGELFF; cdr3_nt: TGTGCCAGTTTCCGCGGGACATCGAACACCGGGGAGCTGTTTTTT
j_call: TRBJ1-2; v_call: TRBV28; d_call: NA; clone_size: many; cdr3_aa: CASKLNTNYGYTF; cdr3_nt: TGTGCCAGCAAATTGAATACTAACTATGGCTACACCTTC
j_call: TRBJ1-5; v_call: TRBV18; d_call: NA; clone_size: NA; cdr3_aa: CASSEWSNQPQHF; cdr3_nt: TGTGCCAGCTCAGAGTGGAGCAATCAGCCCCAGCATTTT
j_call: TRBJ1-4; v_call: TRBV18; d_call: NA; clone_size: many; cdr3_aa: CASSPGREKLFF; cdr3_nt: TGTGCCAGCTCACCGGGGCGGGAAAAACTGTTTTTT
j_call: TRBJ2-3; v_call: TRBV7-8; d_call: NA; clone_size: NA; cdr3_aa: CASSLKVGVDTQYF; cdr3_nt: TGTGCCAGCAGCTTAAAAGTGGGAGTAGATACGCAGTATTTT
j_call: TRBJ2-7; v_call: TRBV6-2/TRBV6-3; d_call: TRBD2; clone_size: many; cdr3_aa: CASSYSGGSRDEQYF; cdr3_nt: TGTGCCAGCAGTTACTCCGGGGGGAGTCGCGACGAGCAGTACTTC
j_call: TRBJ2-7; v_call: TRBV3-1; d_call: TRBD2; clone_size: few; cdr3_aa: CASSSGLAYSYEQYF; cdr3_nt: TGTGCCAGCAGCTCGGGACTAGCGTACTCCTACGAGCAGTACTTC
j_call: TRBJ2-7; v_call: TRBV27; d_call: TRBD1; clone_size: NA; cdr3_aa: CASSLTGGGNYEQYF; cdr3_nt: TGTGCCAGCAGCCTGACAGGGGGCGGTAACTACGAGCAGTACTTC
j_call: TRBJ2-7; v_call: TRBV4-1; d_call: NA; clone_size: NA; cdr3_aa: CASSQDQTSSYEQYF; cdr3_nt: TGCGCCAGCAGCCAAGATCAGACTAGCTCCTACGAGCAGTACTTC
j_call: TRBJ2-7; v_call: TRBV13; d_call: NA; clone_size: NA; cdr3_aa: CASSRGSGSYEQYF; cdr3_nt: TGTGCCAGCAGCAGAGGGTCGGGGTCCTACGAGCAGTACTTC
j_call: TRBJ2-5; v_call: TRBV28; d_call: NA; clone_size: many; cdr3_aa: CASSSGPGRAPIETQYF; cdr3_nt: TGTGCCAGCAGTTCCGGCCCGGGCCGGGCTCCCATAGAGACCCAGTACTTC
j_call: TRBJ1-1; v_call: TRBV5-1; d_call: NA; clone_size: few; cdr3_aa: CASTQGFAPNDEAFF; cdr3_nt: TGCGCCAGCACTCAGGGCTTCGCTCCGAATGATGAAGCTTTCTTT
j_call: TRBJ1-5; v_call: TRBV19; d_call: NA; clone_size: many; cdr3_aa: CASSILPGRDGQPQHF; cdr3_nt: TGTGCCAGTAGTATCTTACCAGGGCGGGATGGACAGCCCCAGCATTTT
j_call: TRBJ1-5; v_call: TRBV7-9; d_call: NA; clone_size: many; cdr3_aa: CASSLTDSNQPQHF; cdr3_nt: TGTGCCAGCAGCTTGACGGATAGCAATCAGCCCCAGCATTTT